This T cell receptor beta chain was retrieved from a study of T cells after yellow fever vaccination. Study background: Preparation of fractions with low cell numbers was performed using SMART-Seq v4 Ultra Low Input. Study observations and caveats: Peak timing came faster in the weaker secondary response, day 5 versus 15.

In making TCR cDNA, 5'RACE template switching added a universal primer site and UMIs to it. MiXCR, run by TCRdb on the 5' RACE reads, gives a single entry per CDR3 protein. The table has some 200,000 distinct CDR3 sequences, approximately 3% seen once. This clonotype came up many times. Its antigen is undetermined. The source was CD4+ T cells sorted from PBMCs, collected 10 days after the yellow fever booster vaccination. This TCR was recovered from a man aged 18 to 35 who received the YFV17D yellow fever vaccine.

The CDR3, as DNA: TGTGCCAGCACCGTTCAGGCAGCTGGGTACACTGAAGCTTTCTTT. Encoded protein: CASTVQAAGYTEAFF. V is TRBV12-3 or TRBV12-4 and J is TRBJ1-1; D is unresolved. Trimming left V 7 bases short and J 3 bases short, with 18 bases between. The CDR3 is made up of 15 amino acids.